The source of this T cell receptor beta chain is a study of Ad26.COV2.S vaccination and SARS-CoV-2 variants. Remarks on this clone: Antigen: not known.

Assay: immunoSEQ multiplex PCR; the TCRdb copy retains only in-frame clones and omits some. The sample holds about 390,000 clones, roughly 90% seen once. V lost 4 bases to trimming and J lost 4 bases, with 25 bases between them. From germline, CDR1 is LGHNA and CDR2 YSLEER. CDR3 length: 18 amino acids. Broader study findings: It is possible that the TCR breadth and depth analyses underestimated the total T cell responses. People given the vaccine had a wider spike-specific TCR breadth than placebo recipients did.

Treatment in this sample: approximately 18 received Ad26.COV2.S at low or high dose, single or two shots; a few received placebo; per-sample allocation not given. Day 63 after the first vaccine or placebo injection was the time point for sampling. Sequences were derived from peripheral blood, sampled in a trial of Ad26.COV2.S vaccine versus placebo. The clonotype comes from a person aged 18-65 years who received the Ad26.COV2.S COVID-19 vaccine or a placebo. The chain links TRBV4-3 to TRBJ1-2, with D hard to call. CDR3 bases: TGCGCCAGCAGCCCACAAATGCCACCGAGGGCAGAACCCTATGGCTACACCTTC. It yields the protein CASSPQMPPRAEPYGYTF.